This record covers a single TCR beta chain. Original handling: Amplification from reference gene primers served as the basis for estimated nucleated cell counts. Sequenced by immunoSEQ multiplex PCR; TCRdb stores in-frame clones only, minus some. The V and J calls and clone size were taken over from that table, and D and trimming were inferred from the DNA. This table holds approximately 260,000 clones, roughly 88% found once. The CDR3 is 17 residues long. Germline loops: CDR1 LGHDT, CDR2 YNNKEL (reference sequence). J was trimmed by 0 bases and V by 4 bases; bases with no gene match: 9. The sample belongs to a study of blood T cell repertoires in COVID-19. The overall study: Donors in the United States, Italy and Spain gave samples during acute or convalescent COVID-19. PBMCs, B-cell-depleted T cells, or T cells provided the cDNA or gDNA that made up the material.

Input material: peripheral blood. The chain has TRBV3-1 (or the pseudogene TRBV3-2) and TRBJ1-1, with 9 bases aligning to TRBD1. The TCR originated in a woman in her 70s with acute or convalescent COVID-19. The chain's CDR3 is CASSRNRGQSVNTEAFF. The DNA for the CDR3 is TGTGCCAGCAGCCGGAACAGGGGGCAATCGGTGAACACTGAAGCTTTCTTT.